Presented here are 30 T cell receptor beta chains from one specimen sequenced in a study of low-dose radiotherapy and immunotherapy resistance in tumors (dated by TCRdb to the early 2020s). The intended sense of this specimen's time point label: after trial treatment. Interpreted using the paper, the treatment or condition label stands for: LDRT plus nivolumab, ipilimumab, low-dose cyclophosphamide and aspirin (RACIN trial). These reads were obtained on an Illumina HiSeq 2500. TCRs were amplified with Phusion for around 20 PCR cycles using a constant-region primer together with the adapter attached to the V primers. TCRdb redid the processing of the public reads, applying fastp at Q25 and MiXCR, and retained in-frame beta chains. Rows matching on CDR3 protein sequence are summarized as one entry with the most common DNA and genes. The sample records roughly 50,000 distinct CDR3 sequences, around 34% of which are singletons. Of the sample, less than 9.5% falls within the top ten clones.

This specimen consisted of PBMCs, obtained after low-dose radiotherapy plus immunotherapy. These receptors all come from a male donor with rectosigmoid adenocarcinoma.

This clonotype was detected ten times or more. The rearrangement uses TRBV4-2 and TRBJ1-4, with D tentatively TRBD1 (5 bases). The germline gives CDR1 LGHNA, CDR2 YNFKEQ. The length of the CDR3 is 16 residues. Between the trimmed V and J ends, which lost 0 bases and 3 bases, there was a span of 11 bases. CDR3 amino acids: CASSQDPAGPNEKLFF. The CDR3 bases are TGTGCCAGCAGCCAAGATCCTGCAGGGCCTAATGAAAAACTGTTTTTT.

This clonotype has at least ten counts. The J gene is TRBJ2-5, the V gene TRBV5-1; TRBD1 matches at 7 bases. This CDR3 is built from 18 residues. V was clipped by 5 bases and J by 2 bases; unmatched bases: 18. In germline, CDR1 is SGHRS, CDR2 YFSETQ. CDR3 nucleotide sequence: TGCGCCAGCAGTATCGAGACAGGGTCCTACAGGATGCAAGAGACCCAGTACTTC. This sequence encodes CASSIETGSYRMQETQYF.

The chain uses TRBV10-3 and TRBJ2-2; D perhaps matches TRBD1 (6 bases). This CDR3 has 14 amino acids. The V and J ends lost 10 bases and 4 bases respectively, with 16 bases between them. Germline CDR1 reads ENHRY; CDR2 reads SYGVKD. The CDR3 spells CATIQGRTTGELFF. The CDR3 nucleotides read TGTGCCACCATACAGGGTAGGACCACCGGGGAGCTGTTTTTT.

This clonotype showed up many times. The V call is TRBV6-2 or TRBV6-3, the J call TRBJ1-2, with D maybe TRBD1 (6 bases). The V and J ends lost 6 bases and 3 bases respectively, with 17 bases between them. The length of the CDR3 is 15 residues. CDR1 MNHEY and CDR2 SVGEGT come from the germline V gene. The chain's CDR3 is CASRQTGLGDYGYTF. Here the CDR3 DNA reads TGTGCCAGCAGACAAACAGGGCTAGGGGACTATGGCTACACCTTC.

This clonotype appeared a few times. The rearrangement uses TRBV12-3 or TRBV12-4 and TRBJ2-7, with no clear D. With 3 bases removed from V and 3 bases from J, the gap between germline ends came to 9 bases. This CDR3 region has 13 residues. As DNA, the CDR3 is TGTGCCAGCAGTTTTCAGAGAATCTACGAGCAGTACTTC. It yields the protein CASSFQRIYEQYF.

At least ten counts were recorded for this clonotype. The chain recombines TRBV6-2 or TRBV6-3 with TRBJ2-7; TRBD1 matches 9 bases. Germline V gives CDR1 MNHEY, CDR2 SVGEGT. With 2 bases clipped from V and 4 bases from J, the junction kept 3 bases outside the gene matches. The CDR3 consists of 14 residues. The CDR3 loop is CASSYGTGLYEQYF. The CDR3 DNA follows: TGTGCCAGCAGTTACGGGACAGGGCTTTACGAGCAGTACTTC.

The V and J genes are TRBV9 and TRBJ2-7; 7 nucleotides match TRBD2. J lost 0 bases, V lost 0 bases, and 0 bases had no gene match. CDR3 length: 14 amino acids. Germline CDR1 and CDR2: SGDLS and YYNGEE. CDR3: CASSVGGSSYEQYF. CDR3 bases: TGTGCCAGCAGCGTAGGCGGGAGCTCCTACGAGCAGTACTTC.

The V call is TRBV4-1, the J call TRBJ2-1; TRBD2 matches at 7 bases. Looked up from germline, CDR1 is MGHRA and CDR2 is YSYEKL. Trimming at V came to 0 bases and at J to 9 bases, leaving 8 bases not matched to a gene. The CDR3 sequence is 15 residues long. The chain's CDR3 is CASSQEGSGIGEQFF. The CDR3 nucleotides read TGCGCCAGCAGCCAAGAGGGGAGCGGGATTGGTGAGCAGTTCTTC.

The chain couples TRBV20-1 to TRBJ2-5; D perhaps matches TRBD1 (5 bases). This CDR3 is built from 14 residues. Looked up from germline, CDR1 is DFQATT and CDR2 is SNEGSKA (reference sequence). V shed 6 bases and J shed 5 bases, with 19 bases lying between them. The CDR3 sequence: CSAISPDSVETQYF. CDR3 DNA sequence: TGCAGTGCAATTTCTCCTGACAGTGTCGAGACCCAGTACTTC.

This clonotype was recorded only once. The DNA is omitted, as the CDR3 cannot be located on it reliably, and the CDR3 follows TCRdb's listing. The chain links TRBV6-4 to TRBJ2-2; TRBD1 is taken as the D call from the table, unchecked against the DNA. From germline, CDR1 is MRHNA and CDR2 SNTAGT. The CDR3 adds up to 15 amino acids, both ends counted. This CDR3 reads CASSGQGAGELFFFF.

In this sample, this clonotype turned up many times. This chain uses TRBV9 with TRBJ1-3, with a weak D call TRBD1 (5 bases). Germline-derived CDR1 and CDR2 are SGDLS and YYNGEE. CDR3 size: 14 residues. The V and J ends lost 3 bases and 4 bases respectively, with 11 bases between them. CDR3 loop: CASSAGGYGNTIYF. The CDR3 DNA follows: TGTGCCAGCAGCGCGGGGGGGTACGGAAACACCATATATTTT.

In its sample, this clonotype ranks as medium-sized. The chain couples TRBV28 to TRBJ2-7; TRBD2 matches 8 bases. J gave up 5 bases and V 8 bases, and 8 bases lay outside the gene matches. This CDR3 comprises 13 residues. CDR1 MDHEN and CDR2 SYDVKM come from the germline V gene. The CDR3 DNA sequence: TGTGCCAGCCGGAGCGGGAGTACCCACGAGCAGTACTTC. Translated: CASRSGSTHEQYF. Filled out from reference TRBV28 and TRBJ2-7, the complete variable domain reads DVKVTQSSRYLVKRTGEKVFLECVQDMDHENMFWYRQDPGLGLRLIYFSYDVKMKEKGDIPEGYSVSREKKERFSLILESASTNQTSMYLCASRSGSTHEQYFGPGTRLTVT.

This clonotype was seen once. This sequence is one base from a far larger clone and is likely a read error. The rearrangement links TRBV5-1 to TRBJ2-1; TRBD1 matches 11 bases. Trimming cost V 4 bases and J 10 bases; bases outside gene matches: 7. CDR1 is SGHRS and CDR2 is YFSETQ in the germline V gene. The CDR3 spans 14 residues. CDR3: CASSLGQGAVEQFF. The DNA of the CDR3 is TGCGCCAGCAGCCTCGGACAGGGGGCCGTCGAGCAGTTCTTC. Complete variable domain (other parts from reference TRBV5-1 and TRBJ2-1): KAGVTQTPRYLIKTRGQQVTLSCSPISGHRSVSWYQQTPGQGLQFLFEYFSETQRNKGNFPGRFSGRQFSNSRSEMNVSTLELGDSALYLCASSLGQGAVEQFFGPGTRLTVL.

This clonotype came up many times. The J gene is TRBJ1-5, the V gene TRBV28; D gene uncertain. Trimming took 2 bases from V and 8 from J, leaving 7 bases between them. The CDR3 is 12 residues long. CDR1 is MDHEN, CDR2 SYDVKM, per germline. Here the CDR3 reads CASSLKGKPQHF. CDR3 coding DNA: TGTGCCAGCAGTTTAAAGGGAAAGCCCCAGCATTTT.

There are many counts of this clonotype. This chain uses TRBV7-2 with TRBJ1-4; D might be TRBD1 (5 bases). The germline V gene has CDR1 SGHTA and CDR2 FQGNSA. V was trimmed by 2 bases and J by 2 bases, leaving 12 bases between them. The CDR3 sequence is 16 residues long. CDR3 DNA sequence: TGTGCCAGCAGCTTATGGACCAGGGCCACTAATGAAAAACTGTTTTTT. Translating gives CASSLWTRATNEKLFF.

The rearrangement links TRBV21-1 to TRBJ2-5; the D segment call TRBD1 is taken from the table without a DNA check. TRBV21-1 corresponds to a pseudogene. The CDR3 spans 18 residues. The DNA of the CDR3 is TGTGCCAGCAGCAAAGATAAGCGGGGGCCTCAGTACCAAGAGACCCAGTACTTC. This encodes CASSKDKRGPQYQETQYF.

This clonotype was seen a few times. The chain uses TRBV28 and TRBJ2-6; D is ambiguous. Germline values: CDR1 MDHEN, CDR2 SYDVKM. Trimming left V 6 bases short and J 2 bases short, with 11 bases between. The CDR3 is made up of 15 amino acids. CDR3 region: CASSTSKPGANVLTF. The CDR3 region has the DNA TGTGCCAGCAGCACGTCTAAGCCTGGGGCCAACGTCCTGACTTTC. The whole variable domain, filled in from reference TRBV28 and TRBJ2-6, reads DVKVTQSSRYLVKRTGEKVFLECVQDMDHENMFWYRQDPGLGLRLIYFSYDVKMKEKGDIPEGYSVSREKKERFSLILESASTNQTSMYLCASSTSKPGANVLTFGAGSRLTVL.

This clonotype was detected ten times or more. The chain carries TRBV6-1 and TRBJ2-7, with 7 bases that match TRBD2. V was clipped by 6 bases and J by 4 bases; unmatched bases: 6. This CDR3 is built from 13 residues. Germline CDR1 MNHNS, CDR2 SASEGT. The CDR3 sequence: CASRGGGGYEQYF. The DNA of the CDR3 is TGTGCCAGCAGGGGGGGGGGGGGTTACGAGCAGTACTTC.

In DNA, the CDR3 is TGTGCCAGCAGTCTACACCAGAACACTGAAGCTTTCTTT. Protein sequence: CASSLHQNTEAFF. The J gene is TRBJ1-1, the V gene TRBV12-3 or TRBV12-4; D remains ambiguous. Deletions cut 5 bases from V and 1 base from J, with 8 bases between. The CDR3 covers 13 residues.

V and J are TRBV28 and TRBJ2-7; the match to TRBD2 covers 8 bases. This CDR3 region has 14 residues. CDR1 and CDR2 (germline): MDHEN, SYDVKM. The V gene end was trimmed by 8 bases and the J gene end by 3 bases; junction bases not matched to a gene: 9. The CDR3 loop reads CASGGPLAGYEQYF. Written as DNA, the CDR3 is TGTGCCAGCGGGGGACCCCTAGCGGGCTACGAGCAGTACTTC.

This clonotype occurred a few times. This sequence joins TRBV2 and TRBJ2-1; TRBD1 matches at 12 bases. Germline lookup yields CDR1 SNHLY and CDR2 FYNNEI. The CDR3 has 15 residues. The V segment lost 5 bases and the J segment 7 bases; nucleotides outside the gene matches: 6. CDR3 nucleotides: TGTGCCAGCAGTTCCGGGACAGGGGGCGTGAATGAGCAGTTCTTC. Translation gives CASSSGTGGVNEQFF.

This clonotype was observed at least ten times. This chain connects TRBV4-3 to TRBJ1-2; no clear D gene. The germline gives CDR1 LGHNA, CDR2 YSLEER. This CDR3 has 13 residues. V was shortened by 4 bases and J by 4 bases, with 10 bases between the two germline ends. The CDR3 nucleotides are TGCGCCAGCAGCCCCCAGGCCGCCTATGGCTACACCTTC. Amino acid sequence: CASSPQAAYGYTF.

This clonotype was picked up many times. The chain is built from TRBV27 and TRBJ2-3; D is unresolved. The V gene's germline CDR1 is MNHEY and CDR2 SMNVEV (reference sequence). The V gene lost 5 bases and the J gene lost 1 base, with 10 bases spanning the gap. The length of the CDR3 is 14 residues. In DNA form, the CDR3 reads TGTGCCAGCAGTCCGACGGTTGGCACAGATACGCAGTATTTT. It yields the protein CASSPTVGTDTQYF.

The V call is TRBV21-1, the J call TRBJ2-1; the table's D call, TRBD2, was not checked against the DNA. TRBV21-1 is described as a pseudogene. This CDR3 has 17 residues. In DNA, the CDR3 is TGTGCCAGCAGCCTAAGGGGAGGACTAGCGGCAAACAATGAGCAGTTCTTC. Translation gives CASSLRGGLAANNEQFF.

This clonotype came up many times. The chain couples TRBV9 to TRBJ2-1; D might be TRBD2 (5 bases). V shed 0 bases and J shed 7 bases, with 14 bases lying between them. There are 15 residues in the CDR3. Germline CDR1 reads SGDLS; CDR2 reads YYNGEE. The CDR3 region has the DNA TGTGCCAGCAGCGTAGCTACGGGCGGCGGGAATGAGCAGTTCTTC. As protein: CASSVATGGGNEQFF.

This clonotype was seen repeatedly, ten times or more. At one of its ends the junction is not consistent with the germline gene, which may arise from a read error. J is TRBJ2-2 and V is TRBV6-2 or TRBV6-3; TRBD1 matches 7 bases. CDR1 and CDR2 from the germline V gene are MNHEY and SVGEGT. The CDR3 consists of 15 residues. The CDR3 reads CASSYSSTGSGELFF. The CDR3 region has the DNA TGTGCCAGCAGCTACTCTTCGACAGGGTCCGGGGAGCTGTTTTTT.

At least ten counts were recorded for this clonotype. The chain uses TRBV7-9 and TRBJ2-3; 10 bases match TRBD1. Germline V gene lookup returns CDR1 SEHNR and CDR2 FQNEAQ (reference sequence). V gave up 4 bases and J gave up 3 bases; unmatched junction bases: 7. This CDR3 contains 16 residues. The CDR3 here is CASSSRDRGWTDTQYF. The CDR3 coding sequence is TGTGCCAGCAGCTCCCGGGACAGGGGATGGACAGATACGCAGTATTTT.

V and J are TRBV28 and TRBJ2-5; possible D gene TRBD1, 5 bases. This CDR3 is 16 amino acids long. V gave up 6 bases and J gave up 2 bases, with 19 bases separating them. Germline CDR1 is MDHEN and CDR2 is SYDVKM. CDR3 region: CASSRPDISAQETQYF. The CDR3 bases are TGTGCCAGCAGCCGCCCGGACATCTCCGCTCAAGAGACCCAGTACTTC.

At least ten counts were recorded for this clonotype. In DNA form, the CDR3 reads TGTGCCAGCGGTGCGAACACCGGGGAGCTGTTTTTT. Encoded protein: CASGANTGELFF. This chain links TRBV28 with TRBJ2-2; D is undetermined. The germline CDR1 and CDR2 sequences are MDHEN and SYDVKM. Trimming removed 8 bases at V and 0 bases at J, with 4 bases between. The length of the CDR3 is 12 residues.

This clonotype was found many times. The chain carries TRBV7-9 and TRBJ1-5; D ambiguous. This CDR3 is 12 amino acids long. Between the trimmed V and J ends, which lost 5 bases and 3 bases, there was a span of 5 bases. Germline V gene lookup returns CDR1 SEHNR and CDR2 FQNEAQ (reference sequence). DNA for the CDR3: TGTGCCAGCAGCCGTGACAATCAGCCCCAGCATTTT. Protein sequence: CASSRDNQPQHF. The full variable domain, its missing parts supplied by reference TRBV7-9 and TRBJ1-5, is DTGVSQNPRHKITKRGQNVTFRCDPISEHNRLYWYRQTLGQGPEFLTYFQNEAQLEKSRLLSDRFSAERPKGSFSTLEIQRTEQGDSAMYLCASSRDNQPQHFGDGTRLSIL.